Given below is one T cell receptor beta chain in context. This sample is part of a study of control samples from healthy donors and cancer patients. Clones were read by immunoSEQ multiplex PCR, and TCRdb kept only the in-frame ones, dropping some. Of some 200,000 clones listed, 75% to 95% are singletons. This CDR3 has 12 residues. V lost 8 bases, J lost 4 bases, and 8 bases lay in between. The germline V gene has CDR1 WSHSY and CDR2 SAAADI. What was sequenced was blood. The receptor's source is a woman aged 30 to 39 in good health. The V and J genes are TRBV10-2 and TRBJ1-4, with D hard to call. The CDR3 sequence is CASGRGNEKLFF. The CDR3 bases are TGCGCCAGCGGACGGGGTAATGAAAAACTGTTTTTT.